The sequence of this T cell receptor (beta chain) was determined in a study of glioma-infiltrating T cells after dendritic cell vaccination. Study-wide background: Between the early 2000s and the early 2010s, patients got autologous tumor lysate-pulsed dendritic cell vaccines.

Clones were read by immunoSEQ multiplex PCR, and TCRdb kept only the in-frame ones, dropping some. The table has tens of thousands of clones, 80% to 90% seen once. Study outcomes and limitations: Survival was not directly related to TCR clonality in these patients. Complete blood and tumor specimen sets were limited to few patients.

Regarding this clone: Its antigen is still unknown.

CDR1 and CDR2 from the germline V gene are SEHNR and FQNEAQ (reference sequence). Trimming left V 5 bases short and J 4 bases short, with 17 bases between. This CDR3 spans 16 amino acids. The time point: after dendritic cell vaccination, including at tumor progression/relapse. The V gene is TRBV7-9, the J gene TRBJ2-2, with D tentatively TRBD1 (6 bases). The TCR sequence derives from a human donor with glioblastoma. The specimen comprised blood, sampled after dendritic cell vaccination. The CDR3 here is CASSPLPGHSTGELFF. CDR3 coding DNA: TGTGCCAGCAGCCCTCTACCGGGACATAGCACCGGGGAGCTGTTTTTT.